This T cell receptor beta chain was captured in a study of graft-versus-host responses after intestinal transplantation. As concerns this clone: Antigen specificity is unknown.

CDR3 size: 13 residues. V gave up 6 bases and J gave up 8 bases, with 16 bases separating them. Per germline, CDR1 MNHNS and CDR2 SASEGT. TCRdb keeps only in-frame clones here, not all; method: immunoSEQ multiplex PCR. The sample shows 85,000 to 130,000 clones, roughly 87% of them seen only once. The chain links TRBV6-1 to TRBJ1-2; TRBD1 might be the D (5 bases). The sequences come from unstimulated CD4+ T cells sorted from spleen or lymph node cells, collected before intestinal transplant. The sequence came from a human donor who received an intestinal transplant. The CDR3 sequence: CASRHRDGRGYTF. As DNA, the CDR3 is TGTGCCAGCAGACACCGGGACGGTCGAGGCTACACCTTC.